Presented here are 21 T cell receptor beta chains from one specimen sequenced in a study of blood T cell repertoires in COVID-19. Only in-frame clones appear in the TCRdb table, and some are missing; sequencing was by immunoSEQ multiplex PCR. Among 150,000 to 200,000 clones listed, about 88% were seen once. The source material was PBMCs or T cells enriched from blood (not recorded which). Receptors originate from a woman younger than 35 who had recovered from COVID-19.

The chain combines TRBV7-2 with TRBJ2-1; 8 bases align to TRBD1. Per the germline V gene, CDR1 is SGHTA and CDR2 is FQGNSA. This CDR3 has 15 amino acids. V gave up 4 bases and J gave up 4 bases; unmatched junction bases: 6. The CDR3 DNA reads as TGTGCCAGCAGCTCCGACAGGGGACAATACAATGAGCAGTTCTTC. Its protein product is CASSSDRGQYNEQFF.

The V call is TRBV5-6, the J call TRBJ2-7; a possible D gene is TRBD1 (6 bases). The germline V and J ends were trimmed by 0 bases and 6 bases, with 16 bases remaining between them. From germline, CDR1 is SGHDT and CDR2 YYEEEE. The CDR3 covers 15 residues. The CDR3 is CASSLAYRAASEQYF. The CDR3 region has the DNA TGTGCCAGCAGCTTGGCTTACAGGGCAGCAAGCGAGCAGTACTTC.

This chain uses TRBV27 with TRBJ2-7, with D possibly being TRBD2 (6 bases). Between the trimmed V and J ends, which lost 8 bases and 7 bases, there was a span of 18 bases. This CDR3 contains 13 residues. Germline lookup yields CDR1 MNHEY and CDR2 SMNVEV (reference sequence). CDR3 sequence reads: CASGAGGLAEQYF. The CDR3 nucleotides read TGTGCCAGCGGAGCGGGTGGGTTAGCGGAGCAGTACTTC.

Concerning this clone: The junction and the germline gene differ at one end; a read error may be behind it. The chain is built from TRBV7-9 and TRBJ1-2; D is ambiguous. The CDR3 loop spans 13 amino acids. CDR1 SEHNR and CDR2 FQNEAQ come from the germline V gene (reference sequence). As DNA, the CDR3 is TGTGCCAGTAGCTTAGCCCCAGGAAATGGCTACACCTTC. Protein sequence: CASSLAPGNGYTF.

The V call is TRBV7-6, the J call TRBJ1-3; D ambiguous. This CDR3 comprises 16 residues. Germline V CDR1 and CDR2: SGHVS, FNYEAQ. V dropped 5 bases and J dropped 0 bases, with 14 bases sitting between them. The CDR3 sequence: CASSPRGSSSGNTIYF. The CDR3 DNA follows: TGTGCCAGCAGCCCCCGCGGGTCGAGCTCTGGAAACACCATATATTTT.

The V call is TRBV9, the J call TRBJ2-2; TRBD2 matches at 8 bases. The junction had 11 bases not matched to a gene; V was cut back by 4 bases and J by 6 bases. The length of the CDR3 is 16 residues. Germline CDR1 SGDLS, CDR2 YYNGEE. CDR3 nucleotides: TGTGCCAGCAGCTCAAGGAGCGGGAGCTGGGCCGGGGAGCTGTTTTTT. Translating gives CASSSRSGSWAGELFF.

The V gene is TRBV5-1, the J gene TRBJ2-5; 12 nucleotides match TRBD1. Looked up from germline, CDR1 is SGHRS and CDR2 is YFSETQ. The ends lost 0 bases at V and 5 bases at J; junction bases unmatched: 8. There are 17 residues in the CDR3. The CDR3 coding sequence is TGCGCCAGCAGCTTGGCCGGGACAGGGGGCCGATGGGAGACCCAGTACTTC. Protein: CASSLAGTGGRWETQYF.

J is TRBJ2-2 and V is TRBV19; TRBD2 matches at 8 bases. CDR1 LNHDA and CDR2 SQIVND come from the germline V gene (reference sequence). Unmatched junction bases numbered 12, after V lost 5 bases and J lost 4 bases. The CDR3 has 17 amino acids. CDR3 region: CASSQDHSSGVTGELFF. The CDR3 DNA reads as TGTGCCAGTAGTCAGGATCACAGTAGCGGGGTCACCGGGGAGCTGTTTTTT.

The chain has TRBV4-3 and TRBJ2-2, with a possible D match to TRBD1 (6 bases). V was pared by 3 bases and J by 3 bases, with 14 bases between. The CDR3 spans 16 residues. CDR1 and CDR2 (germline): LGHNA, YSLEER. The DNA of the CDR3 is TGCGCCAGCAGCCAGATGGGGGCCCCGGACACCGGGGAGCTGTTTTTT. This gives the protein CASSQMGAPDTGELFF.

The V and J genes are TRBV2 and TRBJ2-7, with 12 positions matching TRBD2. The CDR3 covers 15 residues. The V and J ends lost 6 bases and 2 bases, in that order; junction bases with no gene match: 5. CDR1 and CDR2 (germline): SNHLY, FYNNEI. The CDR3, as DNA: TGTGCCAGCAGAGGACTAGCGGGGCAAACCTACGAGCAGTACTTC. It translates to CASRGLAGQTYEQYF. The full variable domain, its missing parts supplied by reference TRBV2 and TRBJ2-7, is EPEVTQTPSHQVTQMGQEVILRCVPISNHLYFYWYRQILGQKVEFLVSFYNNEISEKSEIFDDQFSVERPDGSNFTLKIRSTKLEDSAMYFCASRGLAGQTYEQYFGPGTRLTVT.

The CDR3 protein is CASSLWKGQGLAKNIQYF. The CDR3 DNA is TGTGCCAGCAGTTTATGGAAGGGCCAGGGTTTGGCCAAAAACATTCAGTACTTC. The rearrangement uses TRBV28 and TRBJ2-4, with a possible D match to TRBD1 (5 bases). The CDR3 loop spans 18 amino acids. The germline V and J ends were trimmed by 0 bases and 1 base, with 16 bases remaining between them. In germline, CDR1 is MDHEN, CDR2 SYDVKM.

The genes are TRBV7-2 and TRBJ2-7; 9 bases are a match to TRBD2. Germline V gene lookup returns CDR1 SGHTA and CDR2 FQGNSA. With 0 bases clipped from V and 6 bases from J, the junction kept 12 bases outside the gene matches. The CDR3 is made up of 17 amino acids. The CDR3 region is CASSLARWAGGPAEQYF. Here the CDR3 DNA reads TGTGCCAGCAGCTTAGCGCGGTGGGCGGGAGGGCCGGCCGAGCAGTACTTC.

This clone has a single count. Here the CDR3 DNA reads TGTGCCAGCAGCCCGGTAGCGGGAGTGAGAGAGACCCAGTACTTC. Translation: CASSPVAGVRETQYF. The V call is TRBV27, the J call TRBJ2-5; 9 bases fit TRBD2. The trim removed 6 bases at V and 4 bases at J, leaving 9 bases unmatched. Germline V gene lookup returns CDR1 MNHEY and CDR2 SMNVEV (reference sequence). The CDR3 totals 15 residues.

The chain uses TRBV4-1 and TRBJ2-3, with 9 positions matching TRBD1. Germline CDR1 reads MGHRA; CDR2 reads YSYEKL. The junction had 9 bases not matched to a gene; V was cut back by 4 bases and J by 4 bases. The CDR3 consists of 16 residues. Here the CDR3 DNA reads TGCGCCAGCAGCCCCTACCGGGACAGGGTAGCAGATACGCAGTATTTT. As protein: CASSPYRDRVADTQYF.

The chain links TRBV10-2 to TRBJ2-2, with TRBD2 identical over 7 bases. Unmatched junction bases numbered 19, after V lost 3 bases and J lost 6 bases. The CDR3 loop spans 19 amino acids. Germline loops: CDR1 WSHSY, CDR2 SAAADI. The chain's CDR3 is CASSDPPPGGTNRAGELFF. Written as DNA, the CDR3 is TGCGCCAGCAGTGACCCTCCCCCGGGAGGTACTAATAGGGCCGGGGAGCTGTTTTTT.

This sequence joins TRBV4-1 and TRBJ2-7; D unresolved. CDR1 and CDR2 from the germline V gene are MGHRA and YSYEKL. Deletions cut 0 bases from V and 4 bases from J, with 7 bases between. CDR3 length: 13 residues. The CDR3 loop reads CASSQEWAYEQYF. For the CDR3, the DNA is TGCGCCAGCAGCCAAGAATGGGCTTACGAGCAGTACTTC.

The chain links TRBV11-2 to TRBJ2-3, with TRBD2 matching 8 bases. The ends lost 5 bases at V and 4 bases at J; junction bases unmatched: 11. Per germline, CDR1 SGHAT and CDR2 FQNNGV. The CDR3 length is 16 residues. The CDR3 DNA follows: TGTGCCAGCAGCCCAGCGGGAGTGATGGCCGCAGATACGCAGTATTTT. Its protein product is CASSPAGVMAADTQYF.

The chain links TRBV5-1 to TRBJ2-3; 7 nucleotides align to TRBD2. The V gene's germline CDR1 is SGHRS and CDR2 YFSETQ. The CDR3 sequence is 16 residues long. The ends lost 4 bases at V and 2 bases at J; junction bases unmatched: 10. The CDR3 DNA is TGCGCCAGCAGCCGACTAGCAAAGCCTGTCACAGATACGCAGTATTTT. Its protein is CASSRLAKPVTDTQYF.

Only one count was recorded for this clone. The V and J genes are TRBV28 and TRBJ1-3; a weak D match, TRBD1 (5 bases). The CDR3 runs to 14 residues. Germline V CDR1 and CDR2: MDHEN, SYDVKM. V was cut by 8 bases and J by 0 bases, with 11 bases left in between. DNA for the CDR3: TGTGCCAGCGAAGACAGTCTCTCTGGAAACACCATATATTTT. This translates into CASEDSLSGNTIYF.

This rearrangement joins TRBV5-1 to TRBJ1-1; D possibly corresponds to TRBD1 (5 bases). This CDR3 spans 13 amino acids. The germline V gene encodes CDR1 SGHRS and CDR2 YFSETQ. Trimming removed 2 bases at V and 5 bases at J, with 10 bases between. The CDR3 nucleotides read TGCGCCAGCAGCTTTACAGGTGAGACTGAAGCTTTCTTT. Its translation is CASSFTGETEAFF.

This chain joins TRBV18 and TRBJ1-1; 7 bases are shared with TRBD1. This CDR3 spans 15 amino acids. The germline V gene encodes CDR1 KGHSH and CDR2 LQKENI. V was pared by 6 bases and J by 4 bases, with 11 bases of the junction left unmatched. CDR3 residues: CASSLNSGTVTEAFF. CDR3 nucleotide sequence: TGTGCCAGCTCCCTCAATTCCGGGACAGTCACTGAAGCTTTCTTT.